This T cell receptor beta chain appears in the sequencing data of a study of cytomegalovirus exposure and HLA in healthy donors. Per germline, CDR1 SGHDN and CDR2 FVKESK. Trimming removed 4 bases from V and 5 bases from J; junction bases left unmatched: 13. The CDR3 consists of 17 residues. The PCR was carried out with 60 Vbeta primers and 13 Jbeta primers. The assay was immunoSEQ multiplex PCR, and TCRdb's table has in-frame clones only and misses some. The sample lists 180,000 or so clones; 70% to 90% were seen once. This sequence joins TRBV14 and TRBJ1-1, with 10 bases fitting TRBD1. Input material: PBMCs. The sequence was obtained from a man aged 18 to 30 in good health and CMV-seropositive. The CDR3 region is CASSRLRQGAIWTEAFF. The CDR3 nucleotides are TGTGCCAGCAGCCGACTCAGACAGGGGGCGATATGGACTGAAGCTTTCTTT.